The TCR beta chain under discussion was sequenced for a study of glioma-infiltrating T cells. General observations from the study: Tissue-blood divergence was below expectation in non-neoplastic patients, above in gliomas.

The table lists this clonotype with many counts. Its antigen is not known. CDR1 and CDR2 from the germline V gene are SGHNT and YYREEE (reference sequence). The CDR3 contains 14 residues. The V and J ends lost 2 bases and 1 base respectively, with 7 bases between them. Using RNA template, CDR3s of TCR alpha and beta were amplified with iRepertoire arm-PCR. MiXCR was run by TCRdb on the multiplex PCR reads, yielding one entry per CDR3 protein. Among approximately 120,000 distinct CDR3 sequences listed, under 30% were seen once. V is TRBV5-4 and J is TRBJ1-5, with D unresolved. The clonotype comes from a human donor with low-grade glioma or glioblastoma, undergoing nonglioma brain surgery, or in good health (not recorded which). Specimen: glioma tissue, nonneoplastic brain tissue, or PBMCs (not recorded which). The CDR3 coding sequence is TGTGCCAGCAGCTTTCGGGGAAGCAATCAGCCCCAGCATTTT. Its translation is CASSFRGSNQPQHF.